Below are 18 T cell receptor beta chains sequenced from a single sample in a study of CD8 T cells in Susac syndrome. The RNA, 0.5 to 1 ug, was put through reverse transcription using random hexamers. TCRdb re-derived calls from the immunoSEQ multiplex PCR reads in MiXCR, one entry per CDR3 protein. The data contain around 100,000 distinct CDR3 sequences, roughly 96% of them singletons. Material for sequencing was CD8+ T cells from PBMCs. These receptors originate from a human donor with Susac syndrome.

The genes are TRBV7-6 and TRBJ2-1; 9 bases line up with TRBD2. The CDR3 extends over 18 amino acids. Germline trimming cut 5 bases from V and 8 bases from J; bases unmatched to any gene: 19. Germline values: CDR1 SGHVS, CDR2 FNYEAQ. DNA for the CDR3: TGTGCCAGCAGCCCCACTCCCTCTTGGCGGGGGGGCAGGGATGAGCAGTTCTTC. Its protein is CASSPTPSWRGGRDEQFF.

The chain is built from TRBV3-1 and TRBJ2-4, with no clear D. Trimming removed 3 bases from V and 1 base from J, with 16 bases in between. The CDR3 covers 17 residues. CDR1 LGHDT and CDR2 YNNKEL come from the germline V gene (reference sequence). The DNA of the CDR3 is TGTGCCAGCAGCCACGCCAGTACAGTCCGGGCCAAAAACATTCAGTACTTC. It codes for CASSHASTVRAKNIQYF.

DNA of the CDR3: TGTGCCAGCAGCCCTCGACAGGGGCCGAATTCACCCCTCCACTTT. Translating gives CASSPRQGPNSPLHF. The chain is built from TRBV9 and TRBJ1-6; 8 nucleotides line up with TRBD1. Germline loops: CDR1 SGDLS, CDR2 YYNGEE. V gave up 4 bases and J gave up 7 bases; unmatched junction bases: 7. This CDR3 has 15 amino acids.

The chain is built from TRBV12-5 and TRBJ1-1; no clear D gene. The germline V gene encodes CDR1 LGHNT and CDR2 FRNRAP. This CDR3 has 13 amino acids. With 3 bases removed from V and 1 base from J, the gap between germline ends came to 6 bases. CDR3 in amino acids: CASGLSENTEAFF. The CDR3 DNA reads TGTGCTAGTGGTTTATCAGAGAACACTGAAGCTTTCTTT.

This CDR3 reads CASSLRDRGYNEQFF. DNA for the CDR3: TGTGCCAGCAGCCTCCGGGACAGGGGTTACAATGAGCAGTTCTTC. The rearrangement links TRBV7-8 to TRBJ2-1; 10 bases are a match to TRBD1. J gave up 4 bases and V 5 bases, and 5 bases lay outside the gene matches. This CDR3 spans 15 amino acids. CDR1 SGHVS and CDR2 FQNEAQ come from the germline V gene.

J is TRBJ2-3 and V is TRBV9, with D perhaps TRBD2 (6 bases). V was clipped by 3 bases and J by 0 bases, with 14 bases between them. Germline assignment: CDR1 SGDLS and CDR2 YYNGEE. The CDR3 loop spans 16 amino acids. DNA of the CDR3: TGTGCCAGCAGCGAGGGAGCGGAGGGGAGCACAGATACGCAGTATTTT. Its translation is CASSEGAEGSTDTQYF.

The V and J genes are TRBV2 and TRBJ2-1; 8 bases agree with TRBD1. Germline V lookup: CDR1 SNHLY, CDR2 FYNNEI. After removal of 5 bases from V and 5 bases from J, the junction contained 8 bases not matched to a gene. The CDR3 has 15 residues. CDR3 sequence reads: CASSRTGPINNEQFF. The DNA for the CDR3 is TGTGCCAGCAGTCGGACAGGGCCTATTAACAATGAGCAGTTCTTC.

To note about this clonotype: Mismatch with germline at one junction end may stem from a read error. CDR3 nucleotide sequence: TGTGCAAGCAGCTTCCACACGTCGGTTGAAGCTTTCTTT. Amino acid sequence: CASSFHTSVEAFF. The genes are TRBV5-6 and TRBJ1-1, with D unclear. This CDR3 comprises 13 residues. CDR1 and CDR2 (germline): SGHDT, YYEEEE.

The chain employs TRBV10-1 and TRBJ1-2; D gene unclear. Trimming took 10 bases from V and 8 from J, leaving 8 bases between them. The germline gives CDR1 WNHNN, CDR2 SYGVQD (reference sequence). CDR3 length: 9 residues. CDR3 protein: CATPLGYTF. The CDR3 bases are TGCGCCACTCCGTTGGGCTACACCTTC.

This rearrangement joins TRBV23-1 to TRBJ2-3; 8 bases match TRBD2. TRBV23-1 is identified as an open reading frame with a role that is uncertain. This CDR3 spans 16 amino acids. Unmatched junction bases numbered 12, after V lost 6 bases and J lost 4 bases. The CDR3 loop reads CASSPGGGGGADTQYF. The CDR3 DNA sequence: TGCGCCAGCAGCCCGGGAGGGGGGGGCGGCGCAGATACGCAGTATTTT.

V is TRBV29-1 and J is TRBJ2-3, with a weak D call TRBD2 (5 bases). The CDR3 sequence is 13 residues long. Germline values: CDR1 SQVTM, CDR2 ANQGSEA. V lost 3 bases and J 3 bases, leaving 10 bases between the germline ends. CDR3 nucleotides: TGCAGCGTTGACCCTGGCGGGACAGATACGCAGTATTTT. Translation: CSVDPGGTDTQYF.

This clonotype has just a few counts. The gene calls are TRBV12-3 or TRBV12-4 and TRBJ1-2; D not resolved. Deletions cut 3 bases from V and 7 bases from J, with 3 bases between. The CDR3 is made up of 10 amino acids. CDR3 DNA: TGTGCCAGCAGTTTGGGTGGCTACACCTTC. It encodes CASSLGGYTF.

The chain links TRBV29-1 to TRBJ1-1; tentatively, D is TRBD1 (6 bases). CDR3 size: 13 residues. Germline CDR1 SQVTM, CDR2 ANQGSEA. Trimming cost V 7 bases and J 5 bases, with 17 bases left between them. CDR3 in amino acids: CSGYRDKGTEAFF. The CDR3 nucleotides are TGCAGCGGCTACAGGGATAAAGGTACTGAAGCTTTCTTT.

The J gene is TRBJ2-7, the V gene TRBV18; D assignment may be TRBD1 or TRBD2 (5 bases each). V lost 2 bases and J 3 bases, leaving 8 bases between the germline ends. The germline V gene encodes CDR1 KGHSH and CDR2 LQKENI. The CDR3 sequence is 13 residues long. CDR3 loop: CASSPMGDYEQYF. The CDR3 DNA reads as TGTGCCAGCTCACCAATGGGGGACTACGAGCAGTACTTC.

This clonotype has only one observation. The chain links TRBV2 to TRBJ2-4; D is tentatively TRBD1 or TRBD2 (5 bases each). Between the trimmed V and J ends, which lost 6 bases and 10 bases, there was a span of 13 bases. This CDR3 spans 12 amino acids. Germline V CDR1 and CDR2: SNHLY, FYNNEI. CDR3 bases: TGTGCCAGCAGACCCCAGGGAGAGATTCAGTACTTC. This sequence encodes CASRPQGEIQYF.

The chain has TRBV13 and TRBJ1-1; TRBD1 matches at 7 bases. V lost 5 bases and J lost 7; bases outside the gene matches: 7. The CDR3 covers 13 residues. Germline V gene data show CDR1 as PRHDT and CDR2 as FYEKMQ (reference sequence). CDR3 amino acids: CASSLRDSREAFF. Here the CDR3 DNA reads TGTGCCAGCAGCCTCCGGGACAGTCGTGAAGCTTTCTTT.

This clonotype was detected a few times. The chain combines TRBV19 with TRBJ1-5, with no clear D. Trimming cost V 8 bases and J 4 bases, with 9 bases left between them. The CDR3 has 12 amino acids. Per the germline V gene, CDR1 is LNHDA and CDR2 is SQIVND (reference sequence). Here the CDR3 reads CASRTGNQPQHF. DNA of the CDR3: TGTGCCAGTCGGACGGGAAATCAGCCCCAGCATTTT.

The chain links TRBV5-4 to TRBJ2-7; tentative D call: TRBD1 (6 bases). With 4 bases removed from V and 7 bases from J, the gap between germline ends came to 12 bases. CDR3 length equals 12 residues. Germline lookup yields CDR1 SGHNT and CDR2 YYREEE (reference sequence). Here the CDR3 DNA reads TGTGCCAGCAGCCCAGGGGTCCTGGAGCAGTACTTC. Translation gives CASSPGVLEQYF.